This TCR beta chain was documented in a study of shared clonotypes between healthy human individuals. Original handling: Junction-only immunoSEQ data arrived without quality scores, meaning filtering differed. Method: immunoSEQ multiplex PCR; TCRdb's copy keeps in-frame clones and lacks some. The V and J calls and clone size are taken from that table; D and trimming were inferred from the DNA. Among 850,000 to 1,200,000 clones listed, about 77% were seen once. Germline assignment: CDR1 SGHNT and CDR2 YYREEE (reference sequence). Trimming left V 1 base short and J 1 base short, with 8 bases between. The CDR3 is 14 amino acids.

Sequenced: memory CD4+ T cells sorted from blood. Subset described: CD45RA-negative fraction. The gene calls are TRBV5-4 and TRBJ1-1; D call uncertain. The clonotype was recovered from a young man in good health. CDR3 in DNA: TGTGCCAGCAGCTTGTCGTCGGGGAACACTGAAGCTTTCTTT. Amino acids: CASSLSSGNTEAFF.